This TCR beta chain derives from a study of HIV-infected patients and healthy controls. cDNA was made from approximately 500 ng RNA using alpha and beta constant primers. Alpha and beta chain libraries were made separately by chain-specific third strand synthesis with multiplexing indices. TCRdb analysed the 5' RACE reads with MiXCR anew, one entry per CDR3 protein. This table has about 3,900 distinct CDR3 sequences, 25% to 30% appearing once. Follow-up blood was drawn about 14 weeks, roughly three months, after antiretroviral therapy began. No cell fractionation was done, so the repertoire covers all unsorted peripheral blood T cells. The CDR3 runs 14 residues. CDR1 is MNHNY, CDR2 SVGAGI, per germline (reference sequence). Trimming removed 6 bases from V and 0 bases from J, with 9 bases in between.

This chain links TRBV6-6 with TRBJ1-5, with a tentative D call TRBD1 (5 bases). The sample here was blood, taken during antiretroviral therapy. The source of this sequence is an adult with HIV infection. DNA of the CDR3: TGTGCCAGCAGCTGGACACATAGCAATCAGCCCCAGCATTTT. Translating it yields CASSWTHSNQPQHF.